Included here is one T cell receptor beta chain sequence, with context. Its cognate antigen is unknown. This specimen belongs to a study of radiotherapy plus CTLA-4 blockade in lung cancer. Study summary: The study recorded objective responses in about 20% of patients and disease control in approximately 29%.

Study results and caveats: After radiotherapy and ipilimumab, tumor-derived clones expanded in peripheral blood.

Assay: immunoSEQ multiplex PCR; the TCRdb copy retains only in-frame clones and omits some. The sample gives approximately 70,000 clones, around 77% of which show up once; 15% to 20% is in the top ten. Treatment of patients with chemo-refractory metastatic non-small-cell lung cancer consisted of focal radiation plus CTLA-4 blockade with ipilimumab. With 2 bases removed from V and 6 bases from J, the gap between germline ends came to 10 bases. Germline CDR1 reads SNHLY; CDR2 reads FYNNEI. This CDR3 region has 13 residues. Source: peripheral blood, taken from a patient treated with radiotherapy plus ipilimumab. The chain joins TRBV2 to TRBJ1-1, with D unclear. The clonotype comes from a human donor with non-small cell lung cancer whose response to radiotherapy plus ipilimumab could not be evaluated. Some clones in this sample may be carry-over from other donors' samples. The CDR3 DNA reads TGTGCCAGCAGTGAACTCCCCGGGTCTGAAGCTTTCTTT. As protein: CASSELPGSEAFF.